The clone carrying this TCR beta chain has only a few counts. The sample belongs to a study of beta chain features in type 1 diabetes. Investigators reverse transcribed all isolated RNA, so they sequenced expressed TCRB transcripts. Sequenced by immunoSEQ multiplex PCR; TCRdb stores in-frame clones only, minus some. Among roughly 230,000 clones, more than 9% were seen once, and the ten largest hold 0.034%. Per germline, CDR1 SNHLY and CDR2 FYNNEI. The CDR3 has 13 residues. The ends were cut back, 4 bases at V and 6 bases at J, with 10 bases in the middle. V usage is TRBV2 and J usage is TRBJ1-5; a possible D gene is TRBD1 (6 bases). Sequencing used naive CD4+ T cells from blood. This sequence originates from a woman aged 18-29 years in good health. For the CDR3, the DNA is TGTGCCAGCAGTGGAGAAGGGGGTCAGCCCCAGCATTTT. It codes for CASSGEGGQPQHF. The whole variable domain, remainder taken from reference TRBV2 and TRBJ1-5, is EPEVTQTPSHQVTQMGQEVILRCVPISNHLYFYWYRQILGQKVEFLVSFYNNEISEKSEIFDDQFSVERPDGSNFTLKIRSTKLEDSAMYFCASSGEGGQPQHFGDGTRLSIL.